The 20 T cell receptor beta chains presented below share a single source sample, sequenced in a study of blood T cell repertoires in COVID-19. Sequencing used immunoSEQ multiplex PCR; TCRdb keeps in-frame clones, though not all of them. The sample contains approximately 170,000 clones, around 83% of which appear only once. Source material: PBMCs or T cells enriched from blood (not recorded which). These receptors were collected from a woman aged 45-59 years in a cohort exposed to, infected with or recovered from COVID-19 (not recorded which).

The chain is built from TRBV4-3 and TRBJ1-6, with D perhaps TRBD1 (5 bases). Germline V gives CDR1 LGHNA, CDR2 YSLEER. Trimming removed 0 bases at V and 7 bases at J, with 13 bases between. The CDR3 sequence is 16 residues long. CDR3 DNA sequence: TGCGCCAGCAGCCAAGATAGTCCCAGGGTGAATTCACCCCTCCACTTT. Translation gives CASSQDSPRVNSPLHF.

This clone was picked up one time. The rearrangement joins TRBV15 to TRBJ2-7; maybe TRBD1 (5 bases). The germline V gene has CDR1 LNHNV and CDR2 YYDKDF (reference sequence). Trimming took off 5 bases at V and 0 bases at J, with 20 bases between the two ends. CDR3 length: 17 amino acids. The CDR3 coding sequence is TGTGCCACCAGCGCTCATCGCCCAGGGCTAGACTCCTACGAGCAGTACTTC. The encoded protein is CATSAHRPGLDSYEQYF.

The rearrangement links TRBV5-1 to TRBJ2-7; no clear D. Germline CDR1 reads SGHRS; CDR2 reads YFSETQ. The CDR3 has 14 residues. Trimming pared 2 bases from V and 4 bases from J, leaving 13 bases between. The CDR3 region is CASSFGPETYEQYF. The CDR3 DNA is TGCGCCAGCAGCTTCGGCCCCGAGACATACGAGCAGTACTTC.

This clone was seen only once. The CDR3 reads CASSQDPPPSGEQYF. For the CDR3, the DNA is TGCGCCAGCAGCCAAGACCCCCCTCCTAGCGGGGAGCAGTATTTT. The chain links TRBV4-3 to TRBJ2-3, with TRBD2 matching over 9 bases. The junction had 9 bases not matched to a gene; V was cut back by 0 bases and J by 11 bases. Looked up from germline, CDR1 is LGHNA and CDR2 is YSLEER. The CDR3 has 15 amino acids.

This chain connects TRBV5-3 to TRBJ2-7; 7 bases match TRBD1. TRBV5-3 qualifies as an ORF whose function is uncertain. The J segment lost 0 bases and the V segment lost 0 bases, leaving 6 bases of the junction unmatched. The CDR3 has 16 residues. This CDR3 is CARSLDRGRSSYEQYF. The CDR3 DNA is TGTGCCAGAAGCTTGGACAGGGGCCGGAGCTCCTACGAGCAGTACTTC.

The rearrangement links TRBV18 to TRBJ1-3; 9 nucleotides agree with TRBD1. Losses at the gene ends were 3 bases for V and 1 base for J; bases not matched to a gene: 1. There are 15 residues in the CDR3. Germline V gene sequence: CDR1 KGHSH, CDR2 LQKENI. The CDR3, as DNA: TGTGCCAGCTCACCTGGGACAGGGTCTGGAAACACCATATATTTT. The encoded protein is CASSPGTGSGNTIYF.

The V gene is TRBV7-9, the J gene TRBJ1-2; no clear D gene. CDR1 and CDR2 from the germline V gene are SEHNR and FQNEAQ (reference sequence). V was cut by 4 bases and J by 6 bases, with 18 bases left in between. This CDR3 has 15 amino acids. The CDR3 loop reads CASSWGGDPLNGYTF. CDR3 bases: TGTGCCAGCAGCTGGGGAGGAGACCCTCTGAATGGCTACACCTTC.

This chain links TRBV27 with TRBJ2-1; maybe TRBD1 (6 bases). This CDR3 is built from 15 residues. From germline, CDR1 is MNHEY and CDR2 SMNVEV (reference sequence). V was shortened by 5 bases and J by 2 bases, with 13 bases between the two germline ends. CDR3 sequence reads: CASSPRGNPYNEQFF. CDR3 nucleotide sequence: TGTGCCAGCAGTCCGAGGGGGAATCCCTACAATGAGCAGTTCTTC.

CDR3 amino acids: CAWSVGGGTTETQYF. The CDR3 coding sequence is TGTGCCTGGAGTGTAGGTGGGGGGACCACAGAGACCCAGTACTTC. The chain carries TRBV30 and TRBJ2-5; TRBD2 is a possible D gene (6 bases). CDR3 length: 15 residues. From germline, CDR1 is GTSNPN and CDR2 SVGIG (reference sequence). V was pared by 0 bases and J by 4 bases, with 15 bases between.

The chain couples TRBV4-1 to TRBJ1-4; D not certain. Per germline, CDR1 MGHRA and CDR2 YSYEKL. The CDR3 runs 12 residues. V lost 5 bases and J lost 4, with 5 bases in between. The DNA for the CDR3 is TGCGCCAGCAGCGTTAATAATGAAAAACTGTTTTTT. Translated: CASSVNNEKLFF.

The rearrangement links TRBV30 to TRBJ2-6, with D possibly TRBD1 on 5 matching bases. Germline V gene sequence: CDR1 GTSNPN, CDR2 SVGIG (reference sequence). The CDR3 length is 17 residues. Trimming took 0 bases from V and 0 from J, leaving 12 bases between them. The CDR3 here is CAWSVGRVRSGANVLTF. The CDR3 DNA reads TGTGCCTGGAGTGTGGGCAGGGTGCGCTCTGGGGCCAACGTCCTGACTTTC.

CDR3 coding DNA: TGCAGTGCTAACAGCGGGGAGACCCAGTACTTC. This translates into CSANSGETQYF. The chain links TRBV20-1 to TRBJ2-5; possible D gene TRBD2, 6 bases. Between the trimmed V and J ends, which lost 4 bases and 5 bases, there was a span of 8 bases. The CDR3 is 11 amino acids. The germline CDR1 and CDR2 sequences are DFQATT and SNEGSKA (reference sequence).

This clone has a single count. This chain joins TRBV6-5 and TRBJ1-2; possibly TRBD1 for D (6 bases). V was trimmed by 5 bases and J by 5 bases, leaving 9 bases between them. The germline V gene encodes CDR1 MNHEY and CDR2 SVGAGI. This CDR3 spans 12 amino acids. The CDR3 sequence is CASSIQGYGYTF. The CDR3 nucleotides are TGTGCCAGCAGTATACAGGGTTATGGCTACACCTTC.

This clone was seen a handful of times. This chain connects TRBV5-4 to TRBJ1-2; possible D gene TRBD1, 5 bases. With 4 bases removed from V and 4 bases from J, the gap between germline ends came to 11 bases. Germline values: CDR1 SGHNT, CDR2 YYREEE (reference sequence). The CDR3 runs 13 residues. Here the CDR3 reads CASSLGGGYGYTF. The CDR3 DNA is TGTGCCAGCAGCCTGGGCGGGGGCTATGGCTACACCTTC.

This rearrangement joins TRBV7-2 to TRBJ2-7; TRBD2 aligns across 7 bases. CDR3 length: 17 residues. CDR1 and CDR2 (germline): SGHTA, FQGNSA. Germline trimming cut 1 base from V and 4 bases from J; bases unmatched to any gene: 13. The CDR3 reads CASSLEGERGRWYEQYF. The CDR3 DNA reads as TGTGCCAGCAGCTTAGAAGGGGAGCGGGGTAGGTGGTACGAGCAGTACTTC.

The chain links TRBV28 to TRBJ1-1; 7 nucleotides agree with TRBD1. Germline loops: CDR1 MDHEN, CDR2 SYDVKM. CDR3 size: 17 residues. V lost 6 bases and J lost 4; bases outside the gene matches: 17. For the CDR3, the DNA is TGTGCCAGCAGCAGAACCAGGGACAGAATAACTCTCACTGAAGCTTTCTTT. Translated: CASSRTRDRITLTEAFF.

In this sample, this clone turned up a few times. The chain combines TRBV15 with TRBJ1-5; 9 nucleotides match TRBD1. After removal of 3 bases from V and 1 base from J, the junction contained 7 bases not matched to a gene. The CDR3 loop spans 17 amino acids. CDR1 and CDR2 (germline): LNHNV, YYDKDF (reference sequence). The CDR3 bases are TGTGCCACCAGCAGTCCTCGACAGGGGGACAGCAATCAGCCCCAGCATTTT. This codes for CATSSPRQGDSNQPQHF.

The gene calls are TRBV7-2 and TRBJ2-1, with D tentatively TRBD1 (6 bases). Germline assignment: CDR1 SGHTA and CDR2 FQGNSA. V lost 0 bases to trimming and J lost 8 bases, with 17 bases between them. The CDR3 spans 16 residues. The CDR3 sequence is CASSLARTEMGYEQFF. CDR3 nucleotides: TGTGCCAGCAGCTTAGCCCGGACAGAGATGGGCTATGAGCAGTTCTTC.

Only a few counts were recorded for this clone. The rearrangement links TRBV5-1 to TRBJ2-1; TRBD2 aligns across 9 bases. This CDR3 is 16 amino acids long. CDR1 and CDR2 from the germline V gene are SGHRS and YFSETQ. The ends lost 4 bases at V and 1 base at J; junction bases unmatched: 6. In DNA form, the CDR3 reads TGCGCCAGCAGCCGAGAAGCGGGAGGTTCCTACAATGAGCAGTTCTTC. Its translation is CASSREAGGSYNEQFF.

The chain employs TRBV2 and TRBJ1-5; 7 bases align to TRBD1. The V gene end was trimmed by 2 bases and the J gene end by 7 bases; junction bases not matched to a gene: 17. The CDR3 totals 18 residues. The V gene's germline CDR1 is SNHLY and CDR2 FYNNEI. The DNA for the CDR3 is TGTGCCAGCAGTGAACTTTGGAGGGGGCCGGGTTTTACGCAGCCCCAGCATTTT. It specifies CASSELWRGPGFTQPQHF.